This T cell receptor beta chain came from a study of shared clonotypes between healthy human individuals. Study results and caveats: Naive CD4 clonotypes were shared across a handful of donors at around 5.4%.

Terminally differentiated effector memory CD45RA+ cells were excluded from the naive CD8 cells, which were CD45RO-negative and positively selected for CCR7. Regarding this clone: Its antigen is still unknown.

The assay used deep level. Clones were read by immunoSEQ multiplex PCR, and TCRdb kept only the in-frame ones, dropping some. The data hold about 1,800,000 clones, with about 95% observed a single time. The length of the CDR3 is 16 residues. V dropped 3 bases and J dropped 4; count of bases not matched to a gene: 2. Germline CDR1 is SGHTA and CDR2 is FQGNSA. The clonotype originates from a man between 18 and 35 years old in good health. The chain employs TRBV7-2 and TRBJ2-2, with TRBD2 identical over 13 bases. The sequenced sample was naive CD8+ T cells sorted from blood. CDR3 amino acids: CASSFGTSGITGELFF. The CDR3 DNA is TGTGCCAGCAGCTTCGGGACTAGCGGGATCACCGGGGAGCTGTTTTTT.